Shown below are 25 T cell receptor beta chains from a single sample sequenced in a study of cytomegalovirus exposure and HLA in healthy donors. The PCR ran on 60 Vbeta and 13 Jbeta primers. Using immunoSEQ multiplex PCR, the repertoire was profiled, and TCRdb retains in-frame clones only, with some absent. The sample has 85,000 to 130,000 clones, roughly four fifths seen once. The sample comprised PBMCs. The receptors come from a man aged 50 or older in good health and CMV-seronegative.

V and J are TRBV6-4 and TRBJ1-2; 8 bases are a match to TRBD1. Per the germline V gene, CDR1 is MRHNA and CDR2 is SNTAGT. The V segment lost 3 bases and the J segment 6 bases; nucleotides outside the gene matches: 6. The CDR3 length is 14 residues. The CDR3 coding sequence is TGTGCCAGCAGTGAGAACAGGGGACAGGATGGCTACACCTTC. Translation: CASSENRGQDGYTF.

The chain joins TRBV7-2 to TRBJ2-7; the D is unclear. Germline V CDR1 and CDR2: SGHTA, FQGNSA. This CDR3 is built from 14 residues. Trimming took off 5 bases at V and 0 bases at J, with 11 bases between the two ends. The CDR3 reads CASSPSRGSYEQYV. DNA for the CDR3: TGTGCCAGCAGCCCGAGCCGAGGCTCCTACGAGCAGTACGTC.

The V call is TRBV7-8, the J call TRBJ1-6; D is unclear. V lost 0 bases and J 9 bases, leaving 12 bases between the germline ends. The CDR3 contains 15 residues. Germline CDR1 reads SGHVS; CDR2 reads FQNEAQ. The CDR3 DNA reads TGTGCCAGCAGCTTAGCGCTTATATACGGTTCACCCCTCCACTTT. Its translation: CASSLALIYGSPLHF.

This chain joins TRBV25-1 and TRBJ2-1; tentative D call: TRBD2 (7 bases). This CDR3 has 16 amino acids. Trimming pared 3 bases from V and 12 bases from J, leaving 24 bases between. CDR1 and CDR2 (germline): MGHDK, SYGVNS. The CDR3, as DNA: TGTGCCAGCAGTGATCGGGGGGCAGGGGAGGGAGAGGGGCAGTTCTTC. This translates into CASSDRGAGEGEGQFF.

The genes are TRBV2 and TRBJ1-1; 7 nucleotides line up with TRBD1. The germline V gene has CDR1 SNHLY and CDR2 FYNNEI. After removal of 2 bases from V and 11 bases from J, the junction contained 14 bases not matched to a gene. The CDR3 runs to 15 residues. For the CDR3, the DNA is TGTGCCAGCAGTGAAAAGGGACAGATAAAGAAACAGGCTTTCTTT. Translated: CASSEKGQIKKQAFF.

V usage is TRBV27 and J usage is TRBJ2-7; 12 bases align to TRBD2. V trimming: 7 bases; J trimming: 3 bases; junction bases outside the gene matches: 10. The length of the CDR3 is 16 residues. Germline V lookup: CDR1 MNHEY, CDR2 SMNVEV (reference sequence). The CDR3 DNA follows: TGTGCCAGCACCAGACTAGCGGGGGCAGTTTTCTACGAGCAGTACTTC. As protein: CASTRLAGAVFYEQYF.

The CDR3 region is CASSLTAGQGARAETQYF. Here the CDR3 DNA reads TGCGCCAGCAGCTTGACCGCTGGACAGGGGGCGCGGGCGGAGACCCAGTACTTC. The chain is built from TRBV5-1 and TRBJ2-5, with 11 bases lining up with TRBD1. The CDR3 loop spans 18 amino acids. The V segment lost 1 base and the J segment 5 bases; nucleotides outside the gene matches: 13. CDR1 is SGHRS and CDR2 is YFSETQ in the germline V gene.

The chain recombines TRBV9 with TRBJ1-1; 10 nucleotides agree with TRBD1. The CDR3 runs to 17 residues. The trim removed 0 bases at V and 3 bases at J, leaving 8 bases unmatched. Germline lookup yields CDR1 SGDLS and CDR2 YYNGEE. The CDR3 region is CASSVGGTGVLDTEAFF. CDR3 sequence (DNA): TGTGCCAGCAGCGTAGGTGGGACAGGGGTGTTGGACACTGAAGCTTTCTTT.

CDR3 nucleotide sequence: TGTGCCACCAAAGTCACAGGGAATGAAAAACTGTTTTTT. Its protein product is CATKVTGNEKLFF. V gene TRBV19 combines with J gene TRBJ1-4; possible D gene TRBD1, 6 bases. CDR3 size: 13 residues. The V gene's germline CDR1 is LNHDA and CDR2 SQIVND (reference sequence). The ends were cut back, 10 bases at V and 5 bases at J, with 14 bases in the middle.

This clone was seen only a few times. The gene calls are TRBV2 and TRBJ1-1; unclear D gene. With 2 bases removed from V and 6 bases from J, the gap between germline ends came to 13 bases. The germline gives CDR1 SNHLY, CDR2 FYNNEI. CDR3 length equals 14 residues. CDR3 nucleotides: TGTGCCAGCAGTGAAAGAGGGCTGGGCGCTGAAGCTTTCTTT. Protein product: CASSERGLGAEAFF.

The gene calls are TRBV28 and TRBJ1-1; possibly TRBD1 for D (5 bases). CDR3 length equals 15 residues. V dropped 5 bases and J dropped 1 base, with 14 bases sitting between them. Looked up from germline, CDR1 is MDHEN and CDR2 is SYDVKM. CDR3 protein: CASSGRDGKNTEAFF. Here the CDR3 DNA reads TGTGCCAGCAGTGGGCGGGACGGGAAGAACACTGAAGCTTTCTTT.

This rearrangement joins TRBV25-1 to TRBJ1-2; TRBD1 matches at 7 bases. This CDR3 comprises 16 residues. Germline V lookup: CDR1 MGHDK, CDR2 SYGVNS. The J segment lost 0 bases and the V segment lost 3 bases, leaving 7 bases of the junction unmatched. As DNA, the CDR3 is TGTGCCAGCAGTGATGCCGGACAGGCGTCTAACTATGGCTACACCTTC. This encodes CASSDAGQASNYGYTF.

The gene calls are TRBV29-1 and TRBJ1-1, with D maybe TRBD1 (6 bases). CDR1 is SQVTM and CDR2 is ANQGSEA in the germline V gene. This CDR3 comprises 13 residues. V gave up 7 bases and J gave up 3 bases, with 15 bases separating them. The CDR3: CSDKQGGDTEAFF. CDR3 DNA sequence: TGCAGCGATAAACAGGGAGGGGACACTGAAGCTTTCTTT.

The chain couples TRBV19 to TRBJ2-7; a weak D match, TRBD1 (5 bases). This CDR3 region has 16 residues. The V and J ends lost 1 base and 0 bases respectively, with 13 bases between them. Germline V gene sequence: CDR1 LNHDA, CDR2 SQIVND (reference sequence). In nucleotides, the CDR3 is TGTGCCAGTAGTATAGTCAGGGTTCTCCGCTCCTACGAGCAGTACTTC. Translating it yields CASSIVRVLRSYEQYF.

The chain is built from TRBV5-4 and TRBJ2-2; TRBD2 matches at 12 bases. This CDR3 region has 16 residues. V shed 0 bases and J 7 bases; nucleotides not matched to a gene: 4. Germline V gene data show CDR1 as SGHNT and CDR2 as YYREEE (reference sequence). CDR3 region: CASSLAWTSGVGELFF. CDR3 in DNA: TGTGCCAGCAGCTTGGCCTGGACTAGCGGGGTCGGGGAGCTGTTTTTT.

The chain links TRBV5-8 to TRBJ2-5; 9 bases fit TRBD1. This CDR3 has 15 amino acids. Germline CDR1 is SGHTS and CDR2 is YDEGEE. Germline trimming cut 5 bases from V and 4 bases from J; bases unmatched to any gene: 9. CDR3 nucleotides: TGTGCCAGCAGTGGGGGACAGGGAAAAAGAGAGACCCAGTACTTC. Protein sequence: CASSGGQGKRETQYF.

The chain links TRBV10-3 to TRBJ2-7; D not certain. There are 11 residues in the CDR3. Germline V lookup: CDR1 ENHRY, CDR2 SYGVKD. V was pared by 2 bases and J by 5 bases, with 4 bases between. This CDR3 is CAISEIDEQYF. The CDR3 DNA is TGTGCCATCAGTGAGATAGACGAGCAGTACTTC.

The gene calls are TRBV19 and TRBJ1-1; 7 nucleotides match TRBD1. Trimming cost V 4 bases and J 3 bases; bases outside gene matches: 5. The CDR3 length is 14 residues. CDR1 is LNHDA and CDR2 is SQIVND in the germline V gene (reference sequence). This CDR3 is CASSTYRGDTEAFF. The CDR3 DNA reads TGTGCCAGTAGTACCTACAGGGGAGACACTGAAGCTTTCTTT.

V gene TRBV28 combines with J gene TRBJ2-3, with a tentative D call TRBD1 (7 bases). Trimming pared 5 bases from V and 2 bases from J, leaving 14 bases between. Germline assignment: CDR1 MDHEN and CDR2 SYDVKM. This CDR3 region has 15 residues. In nucleotides, the CDR3 is TGTGCCAGCAGTGCAGGGGGGATTTTCACAGATACGCAGTATTTT. It codes for CASSAGGIFTDTQYF.

A single count supports this clone. The rearrangement links TRBV4-3 to TRBJ2-5; the D is unclear. The CDR3 length is 13 residues. The V and J ends lost 0 bases and 5 bases respectively, with 7 bases between them. Germline CDR1 LGHNA, CDR2 YSLEER. CDR3 amino acids: CASSQDQWETQYF. The CDR3 DNA reads as TGCGCCAGCAGCCAAGATCAGTGGGAGACCCAGTACTTC.

The count of this clone is one. This chain links TRBV4-1 with TRBJ1-1; TRBD1 matches at 9 bases. Looked up from germline, CDR1 is MGHRA and CDR2 is YSYEKL. With 4 bases clipped from V and 2 bases from J, the junction kept 8 bases outside the gene matches. This CDR3 contains 16 residues. The CDR3 here is CASSPGLDRGNTEAFF. As DNA, the CDR3 is TGCGCCAGCAGCCCAGGCCTGGACAGGGGAAACACTGAAGCTTTCTTT.

The chain couples TRBV5-1 to TRBJ2-3, with 9 bases identical to TRBD1. Germline CDR1 SGHRS, CDR2 YFSETQ. The CDR3 covers 14 residues. V was pared by 4 bases and J by 6 bases, with 6 bases of the junction left unmatched. The CDR3: CASSTTGGDDTQYF. In DNA, the CDR3 is TGCGCCAGCAGCACGACAGGGGGTGATGATACGCAGTATTTT.

This chain connects TRBV5-5 to TRBJ1-1; TRBD1 matches 8 bases. This CDR3 contains 16 residues. Germline lookup yields CDR1 SGHKS and CDR2 YYEKEE (reference sequence). The V segment lost 3 bases and the J segment 6 bases; nucleotides outside the gene matches: 13. As DNA, the CDR3 is TGTGCCAGCAGCTCCGGGGGTGGGGACAGGCGACCTGAAGCTTTCTTT. Amino acid sequence: CASSSGGGDRRPEAFF.

The chain has TRBV6-4 and TRBJ2-5, with D unclear. CDR3 length equals 9 residues. The germline V gene encodes CDR1 MRHNA and CDR2 SNTAGT. Trimming stripped 10 bases from V and 4 bases from J, with 4 bases between. The CDR3 sequence: CATSETQYF. As DNA, the CDR3 is TGTGCCACATCAGAGACCCAGTACTTC.

This chain links TRBV12-5 with TRBJ1-5, with 7 positions matching TRBD1. Per the germline V gene, CDR1 is LGHNT and CDR2 is FRNRAP. With V trimmed by 5 bases and J by 3 bases, 13 bases remained unmatched. This CDR3 has 17 amino acids. The CDR3 here is CASGPDRVRNDNQPQHF. The DNA for the CDR3 is TGTGCTAGTGGTCCAGACAGGGTCCGGAACGACAATCAGCCCCAGCATTTT. The full variable domain, with the rest looked up from reference TRBV12-5 and TRBJ1-5, is DARVTQTPRHKVTEMGQEVTMRCQPILGHNTVFWYRQTMMQGLELLAYFRNRAPLDDSGMPKDRFSAEMPDATLATLKIQPSEPRDSAVYFCASGPDRVRNDNQPQHFGDGTRLSIL.